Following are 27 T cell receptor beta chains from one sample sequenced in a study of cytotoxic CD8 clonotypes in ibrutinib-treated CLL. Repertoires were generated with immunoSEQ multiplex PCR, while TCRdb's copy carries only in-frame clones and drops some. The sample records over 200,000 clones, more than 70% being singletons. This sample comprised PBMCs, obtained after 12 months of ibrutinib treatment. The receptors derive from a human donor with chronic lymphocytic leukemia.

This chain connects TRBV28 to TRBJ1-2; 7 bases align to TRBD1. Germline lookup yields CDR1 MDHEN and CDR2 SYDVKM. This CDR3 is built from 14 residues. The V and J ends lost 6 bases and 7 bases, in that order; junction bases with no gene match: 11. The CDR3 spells CASRRGQGGSGYTF. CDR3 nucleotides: TGTGCCAGCAGGAGGGGGCAGGGTGGAAGTGGCTACACCTTC.

CDR3 nucleotides: TGCGCCAGCAGCGAAGGTGAGAACACTGAAGCTTTCTTT. Translating gives CASSEGENTEAFF. The chain combines TRBV5-1 with TRBJ1-1; D unresolved. The CDR3 extends over 13 amino acids. Between the trimmed V and J ends, which lost 4 bases and 1 base, there was a span of 8 bases. Per germline, CDR1 SGHRS and CDR2 YFSETQ. Full variable domain (remainder filled in from reference TRBV5-1 and TRBJ1-1): KAGVTQTPRYLIKTRGQQVTLSCSPISGHRSVSWYQQTPGQGLQFLFEYFSETQRNKGNFPGRFSGRQFSNSRSEMNVSTLELGDSALYLCASSEGENTEAFFGQGTRLTVV.

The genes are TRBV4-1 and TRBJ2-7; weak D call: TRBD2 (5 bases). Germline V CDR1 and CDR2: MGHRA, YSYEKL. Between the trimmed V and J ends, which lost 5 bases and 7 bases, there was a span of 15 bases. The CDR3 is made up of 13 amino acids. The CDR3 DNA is TGCGCCAGCAGCTCGAGGGTCCCGGCGGAGCAGTACTTC. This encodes CASSSRVPAEQYF.

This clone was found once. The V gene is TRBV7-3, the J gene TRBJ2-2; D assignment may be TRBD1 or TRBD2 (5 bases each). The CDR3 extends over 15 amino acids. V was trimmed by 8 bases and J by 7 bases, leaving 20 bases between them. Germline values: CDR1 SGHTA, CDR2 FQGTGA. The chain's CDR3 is CASRGGTSTNGELFF. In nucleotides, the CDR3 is TGTGCCAGCCGGGGTGGGACCTCCACCAACGGGGAGCTGTTTTTT. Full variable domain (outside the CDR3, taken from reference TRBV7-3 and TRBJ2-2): GAGVSQTPSNKVTEKGKYVELRCDPISGHTALYWYRQSLGQGPEFLIYFQGTGAADDSGLPNDRFFAVRPEGSVSTLKIQRTERGDSAVYLCASRGGTSTNGELFFGEGSRLTVL.

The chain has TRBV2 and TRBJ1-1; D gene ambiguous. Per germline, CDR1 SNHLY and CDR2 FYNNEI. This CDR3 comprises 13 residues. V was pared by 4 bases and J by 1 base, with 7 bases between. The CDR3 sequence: CASSAGRNTEAFF. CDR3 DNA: TGTGCCAGCAGTGCAGGCCGGAACACTGAAGCTTTCTTT.

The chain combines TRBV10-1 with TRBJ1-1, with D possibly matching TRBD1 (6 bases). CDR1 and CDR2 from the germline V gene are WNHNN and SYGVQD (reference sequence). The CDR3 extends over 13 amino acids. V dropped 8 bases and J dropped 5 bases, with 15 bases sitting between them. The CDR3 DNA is TGCGCCAGCGGCCGGGACATCGGAACTGAAGCTTTCTTT. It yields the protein CASGRDIGTEAFF.

CDR3 residues: CASSFADRRGTGELFF. The CDR3 bases are TGTGCCAGCAGCTTCGCCGACAGGAGAGGAACCGGGGAGCTGTTTTTT. The V gene is TRBV7-3, the J gene TRBJ2-2, with a tentative D call TRBD1 (6 bases). Trimming stripped 3 bases from V and 5 bases from J, with 16 bases between. The CDR3 is 16 residues long. The germline V gene encodes CDR1 SGHTA and CDR2 FQGTGA.

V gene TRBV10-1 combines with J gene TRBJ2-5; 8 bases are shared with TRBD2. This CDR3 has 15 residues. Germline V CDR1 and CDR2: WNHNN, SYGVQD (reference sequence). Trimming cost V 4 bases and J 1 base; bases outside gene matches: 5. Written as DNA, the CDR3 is TGCGCCAGCAGTGCGAGCGGGAGACCCCAAGAGACCCAGTACTTC. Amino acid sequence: CASSASGRPQETQYF.

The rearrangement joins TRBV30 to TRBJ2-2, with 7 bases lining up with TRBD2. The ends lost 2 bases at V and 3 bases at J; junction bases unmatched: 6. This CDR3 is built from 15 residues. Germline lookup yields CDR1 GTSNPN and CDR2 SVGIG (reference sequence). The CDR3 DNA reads TGTGCCTGGAGTTCTAGCGGTGGGTACACCGGGGAGCTGTTTTTT. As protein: CAWSSSGGYTGELFF.

The DNA for the CDR3 is TGTGCCAGCGGGAAACTGGGCATGGGGAATGAAAAACTGTTTTTT. Encoded protein: CASGKLGMGNEKLFF. The chain combines TRBV27 with TRBJ1-4; D call uncertain. The germline CDR1 and CDR2 sequences are MNHEY and SMNVEV (reference sequence). The CDR3 runs 15 residues. The V and J ends lost 8 bases and 5 bases respectively, with 18 bases between them.

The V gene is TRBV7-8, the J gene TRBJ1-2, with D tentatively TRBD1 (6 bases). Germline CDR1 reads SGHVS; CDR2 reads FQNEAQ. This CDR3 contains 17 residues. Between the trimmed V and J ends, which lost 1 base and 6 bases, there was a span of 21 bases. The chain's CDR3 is CASSLGAGASPPDGYTF. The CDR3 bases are TGTGCCAGCAGCTTAGGGGCAGGGGCATCCCCCCCAGATGGCTACACCTTC.

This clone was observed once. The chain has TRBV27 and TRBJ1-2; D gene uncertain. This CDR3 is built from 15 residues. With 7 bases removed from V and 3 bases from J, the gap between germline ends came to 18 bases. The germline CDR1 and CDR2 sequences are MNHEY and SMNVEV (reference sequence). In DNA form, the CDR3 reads TGTGCCAGCACCTATTCTGATGGGGTTGACTATGGCTACACCTTC. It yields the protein CASTYSDGVDYGYTF.

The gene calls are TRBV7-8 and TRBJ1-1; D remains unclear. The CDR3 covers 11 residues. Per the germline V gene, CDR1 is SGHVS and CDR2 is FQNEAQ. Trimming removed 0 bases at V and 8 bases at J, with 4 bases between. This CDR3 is CASSLAGEAFF. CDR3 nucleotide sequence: TGTGCCAGCAGCTTAGCAGGGGAAGCTTTCTTT.

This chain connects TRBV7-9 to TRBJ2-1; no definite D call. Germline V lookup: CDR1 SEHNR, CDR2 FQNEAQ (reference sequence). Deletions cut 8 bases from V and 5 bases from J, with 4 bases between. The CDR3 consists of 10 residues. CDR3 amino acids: CASGDNEQFF. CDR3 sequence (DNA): TGTGCCAGCGGCGACAATGAGCAGTTCTTC.

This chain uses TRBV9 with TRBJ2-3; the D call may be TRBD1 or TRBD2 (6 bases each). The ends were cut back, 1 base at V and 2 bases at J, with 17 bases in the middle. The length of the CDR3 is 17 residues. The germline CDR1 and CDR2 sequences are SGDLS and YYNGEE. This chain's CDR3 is CASSVPGGGGITDTQYF. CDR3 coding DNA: TGTGCCAGCAGCGTACCCGGGGGCGGCGGAATCACAGATACGCAGTATTTT.

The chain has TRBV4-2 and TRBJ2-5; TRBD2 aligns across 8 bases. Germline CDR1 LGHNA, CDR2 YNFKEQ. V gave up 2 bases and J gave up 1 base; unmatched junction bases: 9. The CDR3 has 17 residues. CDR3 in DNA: TGTGCCAGCAGCCAAAGTGGGAGCGGGAGTCCCCAAGAGACCCAGTACTTC. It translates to CASSQSGSGSPQETQYF.

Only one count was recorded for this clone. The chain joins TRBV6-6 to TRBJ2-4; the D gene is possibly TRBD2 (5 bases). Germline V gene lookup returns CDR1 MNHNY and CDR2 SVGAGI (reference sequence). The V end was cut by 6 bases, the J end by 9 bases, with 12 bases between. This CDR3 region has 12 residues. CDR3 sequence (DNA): TGTGCCAGCAGCCAGGACCGGGGCATTCAGTACTTC. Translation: CASSQDRGIQYF.

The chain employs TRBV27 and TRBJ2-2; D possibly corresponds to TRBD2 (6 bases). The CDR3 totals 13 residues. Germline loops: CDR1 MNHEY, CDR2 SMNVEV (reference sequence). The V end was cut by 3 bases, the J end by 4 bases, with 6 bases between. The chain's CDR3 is CASSFGGTGELFF. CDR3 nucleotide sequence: TGTGCCAGCAGTTTCGGGGGCACCGGGGAGCTGTTTTTT.

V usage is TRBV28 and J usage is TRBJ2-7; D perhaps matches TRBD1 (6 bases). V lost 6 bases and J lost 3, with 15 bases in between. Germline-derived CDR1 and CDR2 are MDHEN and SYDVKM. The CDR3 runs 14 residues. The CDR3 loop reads CASRGYRDGYEQYF. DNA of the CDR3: TGTGCCAGCAGAGGATACAGGGACGGCTACGAGCAGTACTTC.

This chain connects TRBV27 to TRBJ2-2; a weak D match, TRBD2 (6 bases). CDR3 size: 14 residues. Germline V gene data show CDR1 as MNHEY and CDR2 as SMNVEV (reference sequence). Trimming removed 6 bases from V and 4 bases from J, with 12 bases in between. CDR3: CASRAGRATGELFF. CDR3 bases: TGTGCCAGCAGAGCGGGCCGGGCCACCGGGGAGCTGTTTTTT.

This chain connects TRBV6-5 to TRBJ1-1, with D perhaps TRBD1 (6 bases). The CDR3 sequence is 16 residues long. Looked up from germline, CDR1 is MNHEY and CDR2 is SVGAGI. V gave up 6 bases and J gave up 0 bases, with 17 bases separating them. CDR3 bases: TGTGCCAGCAGATACCGACAGGAGTTCATGAACACTGAAGCTTTCTTT. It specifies CASRYRQEFMNTEAFF.

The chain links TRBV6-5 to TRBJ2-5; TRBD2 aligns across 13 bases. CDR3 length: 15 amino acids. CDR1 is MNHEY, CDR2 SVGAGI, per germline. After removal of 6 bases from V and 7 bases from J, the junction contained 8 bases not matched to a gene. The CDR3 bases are TGTGCCAGCAGCAAAGGACTAGCGGGAGAAGGGACCCAGTACTTC. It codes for CASSKGLAGEGTQYF.

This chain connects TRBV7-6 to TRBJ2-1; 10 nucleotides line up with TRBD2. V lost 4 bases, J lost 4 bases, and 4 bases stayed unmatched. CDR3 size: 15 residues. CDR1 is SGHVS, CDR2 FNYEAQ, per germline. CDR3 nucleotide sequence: TGTGCCAGCAGCTCTCGGACTAGCGGTTACAATGAGCAGTTCTTC. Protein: CASSSRTSGYNEQFF.

In nucleotides, the CDR3 is TGTGCCAGCAGCAACGCCGGACATTGGGACTACACCTTC. Protein product: CASSNAGHWDYTF. V gene TRBV27 combines with J gene TRBJ1-2, with D maybe TRBD1 (5 bases). This CDR3 has 13 residues. Trimming removed 6 bases at V and 10 bases at J, with 18 bases between. Germline CDR1 and CDR2: MNHEY and SMNVEV (reference sequence).

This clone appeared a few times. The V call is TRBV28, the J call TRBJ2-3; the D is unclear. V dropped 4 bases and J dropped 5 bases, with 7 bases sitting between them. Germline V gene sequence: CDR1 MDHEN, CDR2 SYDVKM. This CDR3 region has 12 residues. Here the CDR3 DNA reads TGTGCCAGCAGTTGGACGTTAGATACGCAGTATTTT. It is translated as CASSWTLDTQYF.

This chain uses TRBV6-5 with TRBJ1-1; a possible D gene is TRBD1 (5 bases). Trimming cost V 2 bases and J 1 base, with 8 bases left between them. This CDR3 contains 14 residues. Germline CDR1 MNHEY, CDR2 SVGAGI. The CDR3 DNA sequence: TGTGCCAGCAGTTACACAGGCACGAACACTGAAGCTTTCTTT. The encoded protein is CASSYTGTNTEAFF.

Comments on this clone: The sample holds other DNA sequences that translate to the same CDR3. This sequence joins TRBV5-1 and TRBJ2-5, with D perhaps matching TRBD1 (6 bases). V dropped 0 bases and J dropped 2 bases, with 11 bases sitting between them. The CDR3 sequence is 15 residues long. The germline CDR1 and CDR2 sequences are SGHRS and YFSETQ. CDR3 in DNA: TGCGCCAGCAGCTTGGTATGGGGGACACAAGAGACCCAGTACTTC. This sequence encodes CASSLVWGTQETQYF.